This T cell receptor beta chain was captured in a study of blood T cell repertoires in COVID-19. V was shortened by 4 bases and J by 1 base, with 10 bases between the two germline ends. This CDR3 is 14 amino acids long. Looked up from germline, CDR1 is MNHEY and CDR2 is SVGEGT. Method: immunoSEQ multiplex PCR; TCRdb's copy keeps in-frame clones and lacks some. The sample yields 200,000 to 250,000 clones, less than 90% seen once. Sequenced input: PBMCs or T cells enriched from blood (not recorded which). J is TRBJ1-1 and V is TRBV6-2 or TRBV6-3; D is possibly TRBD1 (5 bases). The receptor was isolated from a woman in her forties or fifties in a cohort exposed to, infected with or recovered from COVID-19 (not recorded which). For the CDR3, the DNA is TGTGCCAGCAGTTGGTCCCAGGGGAACACTGAAGCTTTCTTT. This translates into CASSWSQGNTEAFF.